The 25 T cell receptor beta chains reported below all come from one sample, sequenced in a study of a mutant IDH1 vaccine in newly diagnosed glioma. Time point reported: week 35, safety follow-up. Alongside topical imiquimod, each dose of vaccine comprised 300 ug of mutant IDH1 20-mer peptide. Method: immunoSEQ multiplex PCR; TCRdb's copy keeps in-frame clones and lacks some. Of 73,000 or so clones in the sample, 84% are singletons; the top ten hold more than 10%. Antigen specificity for these receptors is unknown. The specimen was PBMCs, collected from a glioma patient whose treatment included an IDH1 peptide vaccine. These receptors were collected from a man between 18 and 35 years old with glioma.

This chain uses TRBV7-9 with TRBJ1-6, with unresolved D. Trimming pared 1 base from V and 7 bases from J, leaving 5 bases between. The CDR3 is made up of 13 amino acids. Germline CDR1 SEHNR, CDR2 FQNEAQ (reference sequence). The CDR3 here is CASSLDQNSPLHF. CDR3 nucleotides: TGTGCCAGCAGCTTAGACCAGAATTCACCCCTCCACTTT.

This clone was found a few times. The chain links TRBV19 to TRBJ2-7, with 7 bases identical to TRBD1. The CDR3 extends over 13 amino acids. Trimming took 5 bases from V and 4 from J; bases not matched to a gene: 5. Germline-derived CDR1 and CDR2 are LNHDA and SQIVND (reference sequence). CDR3 in DNA: TGTGCCAGTAGTGCTACAGGGGTGTACGAGCAGTACTTC. Residues: CASSATGVYEQYF.

The gene calls are TRBV5-3 and TRBJ2-7; perhaps D is TRBD1 or TRBD2 (5 bases each). TRBV5-3 is filed as an ORF, its function uncertain. The CDR3 runs to 17 residues. Trimming shortened V by 5 bases and J by 2 bases, and 23 bases separated the two germline ends. The CDR3: CARRSDTTGTATYEQYF. The CDR3 DNA is TGTGCCAGAAGGTCGGATACGACCGGGACGGCGACCTACGAGCAGTACTTC.

This chain joins TRBV12-5 and TRBJ1-1; D is unresolved. CDR1 and CDR2 from the germline V gene are LGHNT and FRNRAP. The CDR3 runs 15 residues. V dropped 0 bases and J dropped 0 bases, with 8 bases sitting between them. CDR3 sequence: CASGLVQALNTEAFF. CDR3 in DNA: TGTGCTAGTGGTTTGGTACAAGCTCTGAACACTGAAGCTTTCTTT.

The chain couples TRBV2 to TRBJ1-1; 7 nucleotides match TRBD1. In germline, CDR1 is SNHLY, CDR2 FYNNEI. V lost 10 bases to trimming and J lost 0 bases; unmatched junction nucleotides: 11. The CDR3 loop spans 15 amino acids. The CDR3 coding sequence is TGTGCCACCCGATTTGTCGGGACAGTGAACACTGAAGCTTTCTTT. Its protein is CATRFVGTVNTEAFF.

The chain recombines TRBV4-2 with TRBJ1-2, with 8 bases fitting TRBD1. CDR3 size: 18 residues. CDR1 and CDR2 (germline): LGHNA, YNFKEQ. The trim removed 0 bases at V and 1 base at J, leaving 10 bases unmatched. The CDR3 here is CASSQDMATGTGNYGYTF. CDR3 nucleotide sequence: TGTGCCAGCAGCCAAGATATGGCGACAGGGACAGGTAACTATGGCTACACCTTC.

The V call is TRBV27, the J call TRBJ1-3; D is possibly TRBD1 (6 bases). V lost 2 bases, J lost 4 bases, and 9 bases lay in between. CDR1 is MNHEY and CDR2 is SMNVEV in the germline V gene (reference sequence). The CDR3 totals 14 residues. The CDR3 DNA reads TGTGCCAGCAGTTTAGGGGGGCGCGGAAACACCATATATTTT. The encoded protein is CASSLGGRGNTIYF.

There are a few counts of this clone. This chain links TRBV5-4 with TRBJ1-1; D not certain. V shed 1 base and J shed 0 bases, with 4 bases lying between them. The CDR3 sequence is 13 residues long. Germline V lookup: CDR1 SGHNT, CDR2 YYREEE (reference sequence). The chain's CDR3 is CASSLWMNTEAFF. As DNA, the CDR3 is TGTGCCAGCAGCTTGTGGATGAACACTGAAGCTTTCTTT. Combining the CDR3 with reference TRBV5-4 and TRBJ1-1 gives the whole variable domain ETGVTQSPTHLIKTRGQQVTLRCSSQSGHNTVSWYQQALGQGPQFIFQYYREEENGRGNFPPRFSGLQFPNYSSELNVNALELDDSALYLCASSLWMNTEAFFGQGTRLTVV.

The genes are TRBV5-6 and TRBJ2-3; D is perhaps TRBD2 (5 bases). Germline V gene lookup returns CDR1 SGHDT and CDR2 YYEEEE. This CDR3 is built from 14 residues. Trimming stripped 4 bases from V and 4 bases from J, with 13 bases between. CDR3 loop: CASSLRGSSDTQYF. CDR3 coding DNA: TGTGCCAGCAGCCTTCGGGGAAGTTCAGATACGCAGTATTTT.

The rearrangement links TRBV5-5 to TRBJ2-7, with D maybe TRBD2 (6 bases). The germline gives CDR1 SGHKS, CDR2 YYEKEE (reference sequence). V lost 1 base, J lost 2 bases, and 16 bases lay in between. The CDR3 has 16 amino acids. The CDR3 DNA reads as TGTGCCAGCAGCTTGCGGATTATAGCGGAAACCTACGAGCAGTACTTC. Amino acid sequence: CASSLRIIAETYEQYF.

This chain uses TRBV18 with TRBJ2-1; no reliable D call. CDR1 and CDR2 from the germline V gene are KGHSH and LQKENI. With 2 bases removed from V and 8 bases from J, the gap between germline ends came to 7 bases. The CDR3 sequence is 12 residues long. CDR3 coding DNA: TGTGCCAGCTCACCAGGGATCCATGAGCAGTTCTTC. Protein: CASSPGIHEQFF.

This clone came up once. The rearrangement joins TRBV15 to TRBJ2-3; no clear D. The germline V gene encodes CDR1 LNHNV and CDR2 YYDKDF (reference sequence). Trimming removed 0 bases from V and 4 bases from J, with 14 bases in between. The CDR3 sequence is 16 residues long. CDR3 residues: CATSREKASPPDTQYF. CDR3 nucleotide sequence: TGTGCCACCAGCAGAGAAAAGGCCTCACCCCCAGATACGCAGTATTTT.

This chain joins TRBV9 and TRBJ2-3, with D perhaps given as TRBD1 or TRBD2 (5 bases each). The V gene's germline CDR1 is SGDLS and CDR2 YYNGEE. Deletions cut 4 bases from V and 5 bases from J, with 11 bases between. The CDR3 length is 13 residues. The CDR3 region is CASSSGPEDTQYF. For the CDR3, the DNA is TGTGCCAGCAGCTCGGGACCGGAAGATACGCAGTATTTT.

This clone showed up just once. This CDR3 is CASSRIGGFTGELFF. CDR3 nucleotide sequence: TGTGCCAGCAGCCGGATAGGAGGGTTTACCGGGGAGCTGTTTTTT. The chain uses TRBV27 and TRBJ2-2; D is possibly TRBD2 (6 bases). The CDR3 is 15 amino acids. CDR1 is MNHEY, CDR2 SMNVEV, per germline (reference sequence). V lost 6 bases, J lost 5 bases, and 16 bases lay in between.

The CDR3 DNA follows: TGTGCCAGCAGTTCCGACAGGAACTATGGCTACACCTTC. This translates into CASSSDRNYGYTF. The chain carries TRBV28 and TRBJ1-2, with a possible D match to TRBD1 (6 bases). The V gene's germline CDR1 is MDHEN and CDR2 SYDVKM. Trimming removed 4 bases from V and 2 bases from J, with 8 bases in between. The CDR3 has 13 residues.

A single count supports this clone. V usage is TRBV6-5 and J usage is TRBJ1-2; D ambiguous. The ends were cut back, 4 bases at V and 6 bases at J, with 18 bases in the middle. CDR1 is MNHEY, CDR2 SVGAGI, per germline. The CDR3 runs to 15 residues. CDR3 DNA: TGTGCCAGCAGTTTTCACACCCCCCGGTTGGATGGCTACACCTTC. This encodes CASSFHTPRLDGYTF.

The chain combines TRBV2 with TRBJ1-1, with unresolved D. The CDR3 is 16 residues long. V shed 8 bases and J shed 2 bases, with 21 bases lying between them. The germline gives CDR1 SNHLY, CDR2 FYNNEI. CDR3 region: CASLKRSGKQNTEAFF. DNA for the CDR3: TGTGCCAGCCTTAAAAGGTCGGGTAAGCAAAACACTGAAGCTTTCTTT.

This clone was detected only once. J is TRBJ1-5 and V is TRBV18; D perhaps matches TRBD1 (5 bases). This CDR3 region has 14 residues. CDR1 and CDR2 from the germline V gene are KGHSH and LQKENI. The V gene lost 2 bases and the J gene lost 6 bases, with 11 bases spanning the gap. The CDR3 here is CASSPAGYGQPQHF. The DNA for the CDR3 is TGTGCCAGCTCACCAGCAGGGTATGGTCAGCCCCAGCATTTT.

This clone was seen a single time. The rearrangement uses TRBV5-6 and TRBJ1-5, with 7 positions matching TRBD1. Looked up from germline, CDR1 is SGHDT and CDR2 is YYEEEE. This CDR3 is 15 amino acids long. V lost 4 bases and J lost 0; bases outside the gene matches: 4. The CDR3 sequence is CASSEGQLSNQPQHF. The CDR3 DNA sequence: TGTGCCAGCAGCGAGGGACAGCTTAGCAATCAGCCCCAGCATTTT.

This chain uses TRBV5-1 with TRBJ2-1, with TRBD2 as a possible D gene (6 bases). Germline lookup yields CDR1 SGHRS and CDR2 YFSETQ. V lost 4 bases to trimming and J lost 4 bases, with 15 bases between them. The CDR3 has 15 residues. The CDR3 loop is CASSLAGRDYNEQFF. CDR3 sequence (DNA): TGCGCCAGCAGCCTCGCCGGGCGGGATTACAATGAGCAGTTCTTC.

The V gene is TRBV7-2, the J gene TRBJ2-1; no definite D call. CDR1 and CDR2 (germline): SGHTA, FQGNSA. The CDR3 consists of 15 residues. Deletions cut 3 bases from V and 6 bases from J, with 15 bases between. CDR3 sequence: CASSFRSVGPNEQFF. CDR3 DNA sequence: TGTGCCAGCAGCTTTCGGAGCGTAGGCCCCAATGAGCAGTTCTTC.

V gene TRBV6-1 combines with J gene TRBJ1-2; the D gene is possibly TRBD1 (6 bases). Trimming removed 7 bases from V and 8 bases from J, with 17 bases in between. Per germline, CDR1 MNHNS and CDR2 SASEGT. This CDR3 comprises 13 residues. CDR3 region: CASTGQKLSGYTF. The CDR3, as DNA: TGTGCCAGCACCGGACAGAAATTAAGCGGCTACACCTTC.

V gene TRBV6-1 combines with J gene TRBJ1-2; 8 nucleotides match TRBD1. The CDR3 loop spans 13 amino acids. Germline CDR1 is MNHNS and CDR2 is SASEGT. With 11 bases clipped from V and 4 bases from J, the junction kept 9 bases outside the gene matches. The CDR3 sequence is CAGRQGRLYGYTF. The CDR3, as DNA: TGTGCCGGGCGACAGGGGAGGCTCTATGGCTACACCTTC.

This chain's CDR3 is CASSPGQSNQPQHF. Here the CDR3 DNA reads TGCGCCAGCAGCCCGGGACAGTCAAATCAGCCCCAGCATTTT. V usage is TRBV5-1 and J usage is TRBJ1-5; 7 bases line up with TRBD1. Germline V lookup: CDR1 SGHRS, CDR2 YFSETQ. The CDR3 contains 14 residues. After removal of 4 bases from V and 4 bases from J, the junction contained 5 bases not matched to a gene.

The chain recombines TRBV29-1 with TRBJ2-3, with 11 bases lining up with TRBD2. CDR1 is SQVTM and CDR2 is ANQGSEA in the germline V gene. This CDR3 contains 15 residues. V was clipped by 5 bases and J by 3 bases; unmatched bases: 7. As DNA, the CDR3 is TGCAGCGTTTGTCTTAGCGGGAGGGCTACAGATACGCAGTATTTT. Translating it yields CSVCLSGRATDTQYF.